This T cell receptor beta chain was sequenced in a study of post-analysis software for immune sequencing data. This clonotype was seen repeatedly, ten times or more. Its antigen is still unknown. Overall study findings and caveats: Higher frequency in patients than in controls was seen for roughly five TRBV segments, with TRBV5-6, TRBV5-1 and TRBV20-1 among them. Controls had significantly higher normalized Chao1 diversity than multiple sclerosis patients.

Prepared libraries of TCR beta cDNA carried unique molecular identifiers. Each sample of roughly 0.9 to 11 million input T cells yielded around 500,000 cDNA molecules, so each molecule approximated one T cell. TCRdb passed the PCR reads through MiXCR, listing each CDR3 protein once. The repertoire includes approximately 150,000 distinct CDR3 sequences, roughly 31% of them detected once, and less than 1.6% sits in the top ten. The junction had 6 bases not matched to a gene; V was cut back by 0 bases and J by 4 bases. CDR3 length: 15 amino acids. Germline-derived CDR1 and CDR2 are GTSNPN and SVGIG (reference sequence).

The clonotype comes from a girl under 18 with multiple sclerosis. V usage is TRBV30 and J usage is TRBJ2-7, with 10 positions matching TRBD2. The sample taken for sequencing was blood. CDR3 loop: CAWSVGAGGGYEQYF. The CDR3 nucleotides read TGTGCCTGGAGTGTGGGAGCGGGAGGGGGATACGAGCAGTACTTC.